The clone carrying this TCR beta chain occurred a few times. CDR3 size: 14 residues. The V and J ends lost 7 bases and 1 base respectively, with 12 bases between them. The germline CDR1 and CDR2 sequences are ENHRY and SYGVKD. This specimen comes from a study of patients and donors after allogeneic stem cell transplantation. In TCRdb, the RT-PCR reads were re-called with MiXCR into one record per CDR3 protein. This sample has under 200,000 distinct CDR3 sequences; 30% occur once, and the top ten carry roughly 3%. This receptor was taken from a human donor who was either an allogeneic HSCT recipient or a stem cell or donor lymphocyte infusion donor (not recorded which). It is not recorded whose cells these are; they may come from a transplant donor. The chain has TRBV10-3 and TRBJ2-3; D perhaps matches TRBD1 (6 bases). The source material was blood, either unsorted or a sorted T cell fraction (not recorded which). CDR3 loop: CAIKGAGGTDTQYF. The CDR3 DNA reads TGTGCCATCAAAGGGGCAGGGGGCACAGATACGCAGTATTTT.